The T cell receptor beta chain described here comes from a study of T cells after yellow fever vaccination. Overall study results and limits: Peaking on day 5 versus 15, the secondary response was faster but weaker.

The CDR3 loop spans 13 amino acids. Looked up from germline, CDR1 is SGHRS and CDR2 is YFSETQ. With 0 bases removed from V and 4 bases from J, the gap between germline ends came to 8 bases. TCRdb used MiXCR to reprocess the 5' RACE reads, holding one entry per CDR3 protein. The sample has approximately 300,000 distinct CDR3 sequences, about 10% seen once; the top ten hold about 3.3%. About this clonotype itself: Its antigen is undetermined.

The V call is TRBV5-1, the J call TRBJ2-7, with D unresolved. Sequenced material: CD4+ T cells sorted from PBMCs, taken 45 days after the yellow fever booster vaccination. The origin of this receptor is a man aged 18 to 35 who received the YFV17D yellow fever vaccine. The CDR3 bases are TGCGCCAGCAGCTTGGATAACAAATACGAGCAGTACTTC. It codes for CASSLDNKYEQYF.